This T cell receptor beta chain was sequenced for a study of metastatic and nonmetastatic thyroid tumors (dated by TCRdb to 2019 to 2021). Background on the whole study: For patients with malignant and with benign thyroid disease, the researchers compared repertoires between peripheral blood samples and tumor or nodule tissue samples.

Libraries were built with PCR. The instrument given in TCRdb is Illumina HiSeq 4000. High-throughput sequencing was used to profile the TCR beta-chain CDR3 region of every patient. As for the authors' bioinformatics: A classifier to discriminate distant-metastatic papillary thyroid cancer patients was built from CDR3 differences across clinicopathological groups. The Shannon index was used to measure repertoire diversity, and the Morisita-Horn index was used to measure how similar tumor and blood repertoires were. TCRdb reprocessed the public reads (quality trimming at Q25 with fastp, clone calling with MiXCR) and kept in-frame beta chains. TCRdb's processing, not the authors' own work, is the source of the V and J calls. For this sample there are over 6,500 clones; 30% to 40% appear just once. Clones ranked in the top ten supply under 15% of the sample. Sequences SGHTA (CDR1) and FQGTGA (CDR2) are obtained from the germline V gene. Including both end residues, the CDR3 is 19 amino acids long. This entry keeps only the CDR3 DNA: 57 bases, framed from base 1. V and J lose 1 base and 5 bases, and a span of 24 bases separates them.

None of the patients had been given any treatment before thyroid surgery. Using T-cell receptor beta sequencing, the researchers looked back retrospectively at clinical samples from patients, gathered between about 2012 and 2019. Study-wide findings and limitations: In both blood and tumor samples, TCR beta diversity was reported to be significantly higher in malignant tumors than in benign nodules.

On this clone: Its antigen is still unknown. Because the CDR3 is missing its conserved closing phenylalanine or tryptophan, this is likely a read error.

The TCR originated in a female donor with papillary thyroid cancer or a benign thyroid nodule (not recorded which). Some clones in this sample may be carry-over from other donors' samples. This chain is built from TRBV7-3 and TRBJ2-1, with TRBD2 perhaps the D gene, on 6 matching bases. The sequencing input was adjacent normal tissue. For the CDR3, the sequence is CASSLSRVQAVGLHNEQFL. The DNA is TGTGCCAGCAGCTTAAGCAGGGTCCAAGCGGTGGGACTCCACAATGAGCAGTTCCTC.